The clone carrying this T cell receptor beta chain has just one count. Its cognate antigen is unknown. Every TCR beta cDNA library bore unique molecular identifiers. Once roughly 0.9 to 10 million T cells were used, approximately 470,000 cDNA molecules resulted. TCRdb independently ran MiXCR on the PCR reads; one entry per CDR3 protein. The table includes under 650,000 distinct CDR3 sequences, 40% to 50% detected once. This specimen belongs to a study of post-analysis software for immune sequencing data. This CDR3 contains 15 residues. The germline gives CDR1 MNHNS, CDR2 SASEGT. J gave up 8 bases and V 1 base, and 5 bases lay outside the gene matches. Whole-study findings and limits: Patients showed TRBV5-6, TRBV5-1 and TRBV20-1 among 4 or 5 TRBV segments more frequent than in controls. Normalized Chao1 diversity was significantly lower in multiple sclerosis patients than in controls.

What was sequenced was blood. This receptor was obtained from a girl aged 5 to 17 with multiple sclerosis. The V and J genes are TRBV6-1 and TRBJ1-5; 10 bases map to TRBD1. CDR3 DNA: TGTGCCAGCAGTGAAGTAAGGGACAGGGGTAAGCCCCAGCATTTT. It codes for CASSEVRDRGKPQHF.